These 25 T cell receptor beta chains came from one sample sequenced in a study of shared clonotypes between healthy human individuals. The method was immunoSEQ multiplex PCR; TCRdb's version includes in-frame clones alone and lacks a portion of them. The sample records 450,000 to 500,000 clones, about 85% being singletons. The sample was PBMCs. All receptors derive from a woman aged 40 to 55 in good health. Some clones in this sample may be carry-over from other donors' samples.

The chain recombines TRBV7-9 with TRBJ2-7; D possibly corresponds to TRBD1 (5 bases). The V and J ends lost 3 bases and 2 bases respectively, with 17 bases between them. This CDR3 spans 16 amino acids. Germline assignment: CDR1 SEHNR and CDR2 FQNEAQ (reference sequence). The CDR3 DNA follows: TGTGCCAGCAGCTTCCCGCAGCAGGGAATGACCTACGAGCAGTACTTC. Translation gives CASSFPQQGMTYEQYF.

This clone was seen many times. In DNA form, the CDR3 reads TGTGCCAGCGCGGCGGTTTACGAGCAGTACTTC. Translated, it gives CASAAVYEQYF. The V and J genes are TRBV28 and TRBJ2-7; D is ambiguous. The CDR3 has 11 amino acids. The V gene's germline CDR1 is MDHEN and CDR2 SYDVKM. V was clipped by 8 bases and J by 4 bases, with 9 bases between them.

The CDR3 nucleotides read TGTGCCAGCAGCCGGACAGGGGCCGACTATGGCTACACCTTC. Protein sequence: CASSRTGADYGYTF. The rearrangement joins TRBV5-4 to TRBJ1-2; 9 nucleotides agree with TRBD1. The CDR3 consists of 14 residues. CDR1 is SGHNT, CDR2 YYREEE, per germline (reference sequence). V lost 4 bases to trimming and J lost 3 bases; unmatched junction nucleotides: 4.

The chain has TRBV5-5 and TRBJ2-3; D might be TRBD1 or TRBD2, each matching 5 bases. The ends were cut back, 4 bases at V and 2 bases at J, with 11 bases in the middle. The CDR3 is 14 amino acids. Germline loops: CDR1 SGHKS, CDR2 YYEKEE (reference sequence). This CDR3 is CASSSTGLTDTQYF. The CDR3, as DNA: TGTGCCAGCAGCAGCACAGGACTCACAGATACGCAGTATTTT.

V gene TRBV29-1 combines with J gene TRBJ2-7; 8 positions agree with TRBD1. The CDR3 is 12 amino acids. After removal of 2 bases from V and 6 bases from J, the junction contained 3 bases not matched to a gene. Germline-derived CDR1 and CDR2 are SQVTM and ANQGSEA. This chain's CDR3 is CSVEQGAGEQYF. CDR3 nucleotide sequence: TGCAGCGTTGAACAGGGGGCGGGCGAGCAGTACTTC.

This clone was detected a few times. The chain uses TRBV7-2 and TRBJ2-2; TRBD1 agrees at 8 bases. V lost 5 bases and J lost 0; bases outside the gene matches: 5. Germline CDR1 reads SGHTA; CDR2 reads FQGNSA. CDR3 size: 16 residues. Written as DNA, the CDR3 is TGTGCCAGCAGCACAGGACAGGGAACGAACACCGGGGAGCTGTTTTTT. It specifies CASSTGQGTNTGELFF.

This clone has just a few counts. The chain has TRBV10-2 and TRBJ2-2, with D unresolved. Between the trimmed V and J ends, which lost 6 bases and 4 bases, there was a span of 12 bases. Germline V gives CDR1 WSHSY, CDR2 SAAADI. The CDR3 contains 14 residues. CDR3 in DNA: TGCGCCAGCAGCGACTGGCAAAGCACCGGGGAGCTGTTTTTT. This codes for CASSDWQSTGELFF.

The chain joins TRBV18 to TRBJ1-1; TRBD1 might be the D (6 bases). This CDR3 has 15 residues. Germline-derived CDR1 and CDR2 are KGHSH and LQKENI. V shed 3 bases and J shed 0 bases, with 11 bases lying between them. CDR3 DNA: TGTGCCAGCTCACCCCGGACAGAGGTGAACACTGAAGCTTTCTTT. Its translation: CASSPRTEVNTEAFF.

This sequence joins TRBV7-6 and TRBJ2-5, with D tentatively TRBD1 (6 bases). CDR1 is SGHVS and CDR2 is FNYEAQ in the germline V gene. V was clipped by 1 base and J by 5 bases, with 20 bases between them. CDR3 length: 17 amino acids. Written as DNA, the CDR3 is TGTGCCAGCAGCTTAGGGCAGGGGAGTCGAACGAGGGAGACCCAGTACTTC. Encoded protein: CASSLGQGSRTRETQYF.

The V gene is TRBV28, the J gene TRBJ2-4; D gene unclear. The germline V gene encodes CDR1 MDHEN and CDR2 SYDVKM. This CDR3 contains 15 residues. V lost 1 base and J lost 5, with 12 bases in between. The CDR3 bases are TGTGCCAGCAGTTTATTTCAAGGGCTCCAAAACATTCAGTACTTC. Its translation: CASSLFQGLQNIQYF. Based on the CDR3 plus reference TRBV28 and TRBJ2-4, the full variable domain is DVKVTQSSRYLVKRTGEKVFLECVQDMDHENMFWYRQDPGLGLRLIYFSYDVKMKEKGDIPEGYSVSREKKERFSLILESASTNQTSMYLCASSLFQGLQNIQYFGAGTRLSVL.

This clone is a singleton in its sample. The chain uses TRBV9 and TRBJ2-5; D gene unclear. Germline lookup yields CDR1 SGDLS and CDR2 YYNGEE. V lost 0 bases, J lost 0 bases, and 6 bases lay in between. The CDR3 extends over 14 amino acids. Written as DNA, the CDR3 is TGTGCCAGCAGCGTAGTGGATCACCAAGAGACCCAGTACTTC. It translates to CASSVVDHQETQYF.

This clone was recorded once. The V gene is TRBV19, the J gene TRBJ2-5; D is ambiguous. CDR1 LNHDA and CDR2 SQIVND come from the germline V gene (reference sequence). Trimming removed 4 bases at V and 5 bases at J, with 11 bases between. There are 13 residues in the CDR3. Here the CDR3 DNA reads TGTGCCAGTAGTACATGGGTCGGGGAGACCCAGTACTTC. This sequence encodes CASSTWVGETQYF.

This clone was counted between two and nine times. The rearrangement uses TRBV5-1 and TRBJ1-2, with D possibly TRBD1 on 6 matching bases. Germline CDR1 reads SGHRS; CDR2 reads YFSETQ. The CDR3 consists of 15 residues. V shed 4 bases and J shed 1 base, with 14 bases lying between them. The CDR3 reads CASSTGTDVNYGYTF. The CDR3 DNA is TGCGCCAGCAGCACAGGGACGGATGTTAACTATGGCTACACCTTC.

Remarks on this clone: This sample includes further DNA sequences coding for the same CDR3. The chain joins TRBV6-1 to TRBJ2-7, with TRBD2 as a possible D gene (5 bases). Trimming removed 9 bases from V and 3 bases from J, with 18 bases in between. The CDR3 loop spans 14 amino acids. The germline gives CDR1 MNHNS, CDR2 SASEGT. The CDR3 sequence: CASRAWTSGYEQYF. The CDR3 DNA is TGTGCCAGTAGAGCGTGGACGAGCGGCTACGAGCAGTACTTC.

J is TRBJ2-1 and V is TRBV9, with no clear D. In germline, CDR1 is SGDLS, CDR2 YYNGEE. V was pared by 0 bases and J by 4 bases, with 14 bases between. The CDR3 totals 16 residues. The CDR3, as DNA: TGTGCCAGCAGCGTAGTCTCCCAAAGCGCGTACAATGAGCAGTTCTTC. Its protein product is CASSVVSQSAYNEQFF.

Concerning this clone: A far larger clone is one base from this, pointing to a likely read error. The V gene is TRBV7-7, the J gene TRBJ2-5; 11 bases match TRBD2. Germline trimming cut 5 bases from V and 5 bases from J; bases unmatched to any gene: 7. Germline V gene sequence: CDR1 SSHAT, CDR2 FNYEAQ (reference sequence). There are 15 residues in the CDR3. The CDR3 reads CASSQLAGVRETQYF. DNA of the CDR3: TGTGCCAGCAGCCAACTAGCGGGAGTGAGGGAGACCCAGTACTTC.

This chain joins TRBV9 and TRBJ2-7, with 7 bases lining up with TRBD1. The V gene's germline CDR1 is SGDLS and CDR2 YYNGEE. The CDR3 is made up of 14 amino acids. Trimming took 0 bases from V and 3 from J; bases not matched to a gene: 3. This CDR3 reads CASSVEQGNYEQYF. In nucleotides, the CDR3 is TGTGCCAGCAGCGTAGAACAGGGGAACTACGAGCAGTACTTC.

This sequence joins TRBV9 and TRBJ2-1; the match to TRBD2 covers 9 bases. The germline gives CDR1 SGDLS, CDR2 YYNGEE. V was pared by 0 bases and J by 4 bases, with 5 bases of the junction left unmatched. The CDR3 covers 16 residues. The CDR3 nucleotides read TGTGCCAGCAGCGTAGAGCCAGCGGGAGGTTACAATGAGCAGTTCTTC. Its protein is CASSVEPAGGYNEQFF. Supplemented by reference TRBV9 and TRBJ2-1, the full variable domain reads DSGVTQTPKHLITATGQRVTLRCSPRSGDLSVYWYQQSLDQGLQFLIQYYNGEERAKGNILERFSAQQFPDLHSELNLSSLELGDSALYFCASSVEPAGGYNEQFFGPGTRLTVL.

V usage is TRBV7-8 and J usage is TRBJ1-2; TRBD1 agrees at 7 bases. Germline V gene data show CDR1 as SGHVS and CDR2 as FQNEAQ. The CDR3 covers 13 residues. Trimming at V came to 5 bases and at J to 4 bases, leaving 4 bases not matched to a gene. CDR3 nucleotides: TGTGCCAGCAGCGTAGGGACAGTCTATGGCTACACCTTC. It codes for CASSVGTVYGYTF.

On this clone: Just one base apart from a much larger clone, this may be a read error. The chain carries TRBV5-4 and TRBJ2-3; D gene ambiguous. The germline V gene encodes CDR1 SGHNT and CDR2 YYREEE (reference sequence). The CDR3 contains 12 residues. The V gene lost 4 bases and the J gene lost 3 bases, with 6 bases spanning the gap. The DNA of the CDR3 is TGTGCCAGCAGCGCCCGGACAGATACGCAGTATTTT. This codes for CASSARTDTQYF.

The J gene is TRBJ1-2, the V gene TRBV28; D is ambiguous. Between the trimmed V and J ends, which lost 2 bases and 3 bases, there was a span of 4 bases. Germline lookup yields CDR1 MDHEN and CDR2 SYDVKM. This CDR3 comprises 12 residues. The CDR3 reads CASSLLDYGYTF. The CDR3 bases are TGTGCCAGCAGTTTACTTGACTATGGCTACACCTTC.

This rearrangement joins TRBV28 to TRBJ1-1; D is undetermined. Germline loops: CDR1 MDHEN, CDR2 SYDVKM. The V gene lost 7 bases and the J gene lost 5 bases, with 11 bases spanning the gap. The CDR3 covers 12 residues. CDR3 nucleotides: TGTGCCAGCAACCCCAGTCGGACTGAAGCTTTCTTT. Protein: CASNPSRTEAFF.

The genes are TRBV2 and TRBJ2-7; 13 nucleotides match TRBD2. With 6 bases clipped from V and 6 bases from J, the junction kept 8 bases outside the gene matches. This CDR3 contains 15 residues. Germline V CDR1 and CDR2: SNHLY, FYNNEI. CDR3 residues: CASRDTSGRVGEQYF. CDR3 coding DNA: TGTGCCAGCAGAGATACTAGCGGGAGGGTAGGCGAGCAGTACTTC.

The gene calls are TRBV11-2 and TRBJ2-7; D remains unclear. V dropped 5 bases and J dropped 3 bases, with 17 bases sitting between them. The CDR3 loop spans 15 amino acids. Per the germline V gene, CDR1 is SGHAT and CDR2 is FQNNGV. The DNA for the CDR3 is TGTGCCAGCAGCCCCTCGGGCAACCCTGGCTACGAGCAGTACTTC. Translation gives CASSPSGNPGYEQYF.

V and J are TRBV14 and TRBJ1-4; D remains unclear. The V gene's germline CDR1 is SGHDN and CDR2 FVKESK. The CDR3 consists of 14 residues. Trimming took 0 bases from V and 10 from J, leaving 12 bases between them. CDR3 in DNA: TGTGCCAGCAGCCAAGATCGGGCGATCGGAAAACTGTTTTTT. Its protein product is CASSQDRAIGKLFF.